Each of the 15 T cell receptor beta chains below was sequenced from the same sample in a study of blood T cell repertoires in COVID-19. Profiling relied on immunoSEQ multiplex PCR, and the TCRdb table lists in-frame clones only, not all of them. The table includes about 48,000 clones, over 75% detected once. What was sequenced was peripheral blood. The receptors derive from a man in his 70s with acute or convalescent COVID-19.

The chain recombines TRBV30 with TRBJ2-3; 7 bases align to TRBD1. Germline CDR1 GTSNPN, CDR2 SVGIG (reference sequence). The CDR3 totals 13 residues. V shed 2 bases and J 7 bases; nucleotides not matched to a gene: 6. Written as DNA, the CDR3 is TGTGCCTGGAGTACCGGACAGGACCATACGCAGTATTTT. Residues: CAWSTGQDHTQYF.

The chain carries TRBV7-9 and TRBJ2-5, with TRBD1 matching over 8 bases. CDR3 length: 19 amino acids. Trimming at V came to 2 bases and at J to 0 bases, leaving 14 bases not matched to a gene. Germline V gene lookup returns CDR1 SEHNR and CDR2 FQNEAQ (reference sequence). The CDR3 DNA reads as TGTGCCAGCAGCTTAATAGGACCCTCCTCGACAGGGGACCAAGAGACCCAGTACTTC. It yields the protein CASSLIGPSSTGDQETQYF.

The chain couples TRBV19 to TRBJ1-4; maybe TRBD1 (6 bases). The V and J ends lost 5 bases and 8 bases respectively, with 21 bases between them. The CDR3 contains 16 residues. The germline gives CDR1 LNHDA, CDR2 SQIVND (reference sequence). The CDR3 bases are TGTGCCAGTAGTCCTCTAAAAGACAGGCTAAGGGAAAAACTGTTTTTT. This gives the protein CASSPLKDRLREKLFF.

The chain joins TRBV18 to TRBJ2-1; maybe TRBD2 (7 bases). The V end lost 3 bases, the J end lost 3 bases, and 12 bases lay between the germline ends. This CDR3 spans 15 amino acids. The germline V gene encodes CDR1 KGHSH and CDR2 LQKENI. This CDR3 reads CASSPRGLNYNEQFF. DNA for the CDR3: TGTGCCAGCTCACCGCGGGGGCTTAACTACAATGAGCAGTTCTTC.

The CDR3 DNA reads TGTGCCAGCACGTCCTTTAGTTCACGCACTGAAGCTTTCTTT. It is translated as CASTSFSSRTEAFF. This chain uses TRBV2 with TRBJ1-1, with D hard to call. CDR3 size: 14 residues. Per the germline V gene, CDR1 is SNHLY and CDR2 is FYNNEI. Trimming took off 7 bases at V and 4 bases at J, with 16 bases between the two ends.

The chain combines TRBV19 with TRBJ1-2; 8 bases fit TRBD1. V trimming: 3 bases; J trimming: 5 bases; junction bases outside the gene matches: 8. The CDR3 spans 15 residues. The germline gives CDR1 LNHDA, CDR2 SQIVND (reference sequence). The CDR3 loop reads CASSIPRTGTYGYTF. CDR3 bases: TGTGCCAGTAGTATTCCTCGGACAGGGACGTATGGCTACACCTTC.

The chain combines TRBV3-1 (or the pseudogene TRBV3-2) with TRBJ2-3; 9 bases match TRBD2. Germline CDR1 is LGHDT and CDR2 is YNNKEL (reference sequence). V lost 1 base, J lost 2 bases, and 7 bases stayed unmatched. The CDR3 runs to 17 residues. In DNA form, the CDR3 reads TGTGCCAGCAGCCAAGTCGAGCGGGGGGCCGTCACAGATACGCAGTATTTT. It encodes CASSQVERGAVTDTQYF.

J is TRBJ2-5 and V is TRBV9; 16 bases map to TRBD2. V lost 3 bases and J lost 5; bases outside the gene matches: 13. Per the germline V gene, CDR1 is SGDLS and CDR2 is YYNGEE. The CDR3 consists of 19 residues. CDR3 protein: CASSGNQGLAGGPGETQYF. DNA of the CDR3: TGTGCCAGCAGCGGAAACCAGGGACTAGCGGGGGGGCCGGGTGAGACCCAGTACTTC.

This clone was observed once. V usage is TRBV11-1 and J usage is TRBJ1-1, with D unclear. V was trimmed by 1 base and J by 2 bases, leaving 8 bases between them. The germline V gene encodes CDR1 SGHAT and CDR2 FQDESV (reference sequence). The CDR3 covers 14 residues. The CDR3 nucleotides read TGTGCCAGCAGCTTAGTGCGGGGTAACACTGAAGCTTTCTTT. Encoded protein: CASSLVRGNTEAFF. Drawing the rest from reference TRBV11-1 and TRBJ1-1, the complete variable domain is EAEVAQSPRYKITEKSQAVAFWCDPISGHATLYWYRQILGQGPELLVQFQDESVVDDSQLPKDRFSAERLKGVDSTLKIQPAELGDSAMYLCASSLVRGNTEAFFGQGTRLTVV.

The chain has TRBV7-2 and TRBJ2-5; TRBD1 is a possible D gene (5 bases). V gave up 5 bases and J gave up 6 bases, with 16 bases separating them. In germline, CDR1 is SGHTA, CDR2 FQGNSA. The CDR3 totals 14 residues. The CDR3 loop reads CASSTPQGWKTQYF. The DNA of the CDR3 is TGTGCCAGCAGCACACCCCAGGGTTGGAAGACCCAGTACTTC.

The chain has TRBV2 and TRBJ1-5; D unclear. The V gene's germline CDR1 is SNHLY and CDR2 FYNNEI. With 4 bases removed from V and 5 bases from J, the gap between germline ends came to 15 bases. The CDR3 length is 15 residues. The CDR3, as DNA: TGTGCCAGCAGTGGCACACCCCGAGGCGATCAGCCCCAGCATTTT. This encodes CASSGTPRGDQPQHF.

The chain recombines TRBV2 with TRBJ2-5; D is perhaps TRBD1 (5 bases). The CDR3 is made up of 15 amino acids. V lost 5 bases, J lost 7 bases, and 20 bases lay in between. Per the germline V gene, CDR1 is SNHLY and CDR2 is FYNNEI. CDR3 in DNA: TGTGCCAGCAGTCCCACAACCACGACAGCTTTGACCCAGTACTTC. This codes for CASSPTTTTALTQYF.

The V and J genes are TRBV7-2 and TRBJ2-3; TRBD1 might be the D (6 bases). Deletions cut 4 bases from V and 8 bases from J, with 13 bases between. Germline loops: CDR1 SGHTA, CDR2 FQGNSA. The CDR3 extends over 13 amino acids. Here the CDR3 reads CASSYRDTGTQYF. The CDR3 DNA reads as TGTGCCAGCAGCTACAGGGATACCGGTACGCAGTATTTT.

The V and J genes are TRBV10-1 and TRBJ1-4; D call uncertain. Germline V CDR1 and CDR2: WNHNN, SYGVQD (reference sequence). V lost 10 bases to trimming and J lost 7 bases, with 16 bases between them. This CDR3 comprises 13 residues. The CDR3 loop is CATKLRKFEKLFF. The CDR3 coding sequence is TGCGCCACTAAACTACGGAAGTTTGAAAAACTGTTTTTT.

The chain has TRBV4-1 and TRBJ1-5; 9 nucleotides align to TRBD1. Trimming cost V 3 bases and J 10 bases; bases outside gene matches: 4. CDR3 length: 13 residues. Germline lookup yields CDR1 MGHRA and CDR2 YSYEKL. The chain's CDR3 is CASSQDRGSPQHF. DNA of the CDR3: TGCGCCAGCAGCCAGGACAGGGGTTCCCCCCAGCATTTT.